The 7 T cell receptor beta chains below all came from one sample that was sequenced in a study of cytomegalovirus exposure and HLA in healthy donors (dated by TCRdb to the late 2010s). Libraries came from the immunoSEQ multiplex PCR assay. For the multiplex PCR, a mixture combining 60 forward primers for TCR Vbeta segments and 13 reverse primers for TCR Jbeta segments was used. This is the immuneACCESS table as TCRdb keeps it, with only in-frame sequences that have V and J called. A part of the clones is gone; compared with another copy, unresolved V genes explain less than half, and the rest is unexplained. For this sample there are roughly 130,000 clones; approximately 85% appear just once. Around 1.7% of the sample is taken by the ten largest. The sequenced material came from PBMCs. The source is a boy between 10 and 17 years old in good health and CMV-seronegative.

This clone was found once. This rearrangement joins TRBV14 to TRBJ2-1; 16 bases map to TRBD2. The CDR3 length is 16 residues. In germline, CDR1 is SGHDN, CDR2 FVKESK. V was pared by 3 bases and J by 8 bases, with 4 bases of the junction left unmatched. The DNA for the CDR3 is TGTGCCAGCAGCCACGGGACTAGCGGGGGGGCTTATGAGCAGTTCTTC. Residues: CASSHGTSGGAYEQFF.

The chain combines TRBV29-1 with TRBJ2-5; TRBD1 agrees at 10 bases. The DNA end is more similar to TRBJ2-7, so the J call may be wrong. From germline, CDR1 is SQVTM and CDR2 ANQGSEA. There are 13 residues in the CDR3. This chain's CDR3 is CSVYRTGGYEQYF. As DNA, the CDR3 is TGCAGCGTCTATAGGACAGGGGGCTACGAGCAGTACTTC.

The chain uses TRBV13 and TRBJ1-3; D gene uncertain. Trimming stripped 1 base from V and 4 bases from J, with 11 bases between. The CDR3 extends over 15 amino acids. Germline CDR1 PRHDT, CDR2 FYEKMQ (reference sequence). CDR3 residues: CASSLVKEQGNTIYF. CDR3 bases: TGTGCCAGCAGCTTAGTGAAGGAGCAGGGAAACACCATATATTTT.

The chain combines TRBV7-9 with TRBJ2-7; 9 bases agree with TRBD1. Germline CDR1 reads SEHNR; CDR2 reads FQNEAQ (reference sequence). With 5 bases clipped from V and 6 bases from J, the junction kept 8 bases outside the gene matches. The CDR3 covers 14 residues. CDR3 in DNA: TGTGCCAGCAGCCCCGGGACAGGGAGTTTCGAGCAGTACTTC. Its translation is CASSPGTGSFEQYF. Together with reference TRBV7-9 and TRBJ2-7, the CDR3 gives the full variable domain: DTGVSQNPRHKITKRGQNVTFRCDPISEHNRLYWYRQTLGQGPEFLTYFQNEAQLEKSRLLSDRFSAERPKGSFSTLEIQRTEQGDSAMYLCASSPGTGSFEQYFGPGTRLTVT.

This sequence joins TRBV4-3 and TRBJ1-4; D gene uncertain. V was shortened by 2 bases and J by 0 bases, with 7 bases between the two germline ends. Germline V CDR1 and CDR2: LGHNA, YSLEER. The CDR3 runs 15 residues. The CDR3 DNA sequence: TGCGCCAGCAGCCAAATGGGAGCAACTAATGAAAAACTGTTTTTT. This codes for CASSQMGATNEKLFF.

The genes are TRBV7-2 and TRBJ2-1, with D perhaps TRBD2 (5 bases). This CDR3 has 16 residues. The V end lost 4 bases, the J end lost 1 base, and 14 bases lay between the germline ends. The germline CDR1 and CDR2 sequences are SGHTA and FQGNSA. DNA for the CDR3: TGTGCCAGCAGCTCAAAACTAGGTAGATCCTACAATGAGCAGTTCTTC. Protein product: CASSSKLGRSYNEQFF.

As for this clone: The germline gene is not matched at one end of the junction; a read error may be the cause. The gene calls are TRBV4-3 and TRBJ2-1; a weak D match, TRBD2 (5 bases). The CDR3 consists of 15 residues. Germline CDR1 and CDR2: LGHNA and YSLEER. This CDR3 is CASSKERVPNNEQFF. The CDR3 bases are TGCGCCAGCAGCAAAGAGAGGGTACCGAACAATGAGCAGTTCTTC.